This T cell receptor beta chain is drawn from a study of blood T cell repertoires in COVID-19. Across the whole study: Some COVID-19 samples were acute and others convalescent; all came from the United States, Italy and Spain. PBMCs, B-cell-depleted T cells, or T cells were the source of the cDNA or gDNA that made up the material.

Germline V gives CDR1 SGHRS, CDR2 YFSETQ. V dropped 4 bases and J dropped 2 bases, with 10 bases sitting between them. CDR3 length: 14 amino acids. Study processing details: Estimated nucleated cell counts came from reference gene primer amplification. Only in-frame clones appear in the TCRdb table, and some are missing; sequencing was by immunoSEQ multiplex PCR. Clone size and the V and J calls come from that table; the DNA yielded D and trimming. The repertoire consists of about 120,000 clones, with 80% to 90% occurring once and the leading ten covering roughly 19%. The sequence derives from a human donor with acute or convalescent COVID-19. The donor label of this sample is uncertain. V and J are TRBV5-1 and TRBJ2-1, with no clear D. Specimen: peripheral blood. CDR3 sequence (DNA): TGCGCCAGCAGCCCCTCTGACACCTACAATGAGCAGTTCTTC. Its translation is CASSPSDTYNEQFF.